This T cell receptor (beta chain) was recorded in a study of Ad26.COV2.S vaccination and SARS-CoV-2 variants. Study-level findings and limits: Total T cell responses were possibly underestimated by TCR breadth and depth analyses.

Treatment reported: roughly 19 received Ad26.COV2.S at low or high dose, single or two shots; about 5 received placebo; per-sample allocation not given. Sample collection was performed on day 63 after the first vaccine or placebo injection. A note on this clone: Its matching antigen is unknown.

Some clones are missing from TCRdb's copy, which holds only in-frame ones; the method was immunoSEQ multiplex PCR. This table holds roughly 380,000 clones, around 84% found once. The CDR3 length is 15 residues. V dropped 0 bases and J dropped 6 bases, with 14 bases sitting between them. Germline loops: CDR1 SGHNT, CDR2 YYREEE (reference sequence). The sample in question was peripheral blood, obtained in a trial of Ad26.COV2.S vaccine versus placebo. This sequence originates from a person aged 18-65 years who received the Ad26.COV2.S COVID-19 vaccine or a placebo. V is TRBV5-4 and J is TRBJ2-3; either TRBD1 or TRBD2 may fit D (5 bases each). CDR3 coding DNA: TGTGCCAGCAGCTTGGCGGGGCTTGGGCGGGATACGCAGTATTTT. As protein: CASSLAGLGRDTQYF.